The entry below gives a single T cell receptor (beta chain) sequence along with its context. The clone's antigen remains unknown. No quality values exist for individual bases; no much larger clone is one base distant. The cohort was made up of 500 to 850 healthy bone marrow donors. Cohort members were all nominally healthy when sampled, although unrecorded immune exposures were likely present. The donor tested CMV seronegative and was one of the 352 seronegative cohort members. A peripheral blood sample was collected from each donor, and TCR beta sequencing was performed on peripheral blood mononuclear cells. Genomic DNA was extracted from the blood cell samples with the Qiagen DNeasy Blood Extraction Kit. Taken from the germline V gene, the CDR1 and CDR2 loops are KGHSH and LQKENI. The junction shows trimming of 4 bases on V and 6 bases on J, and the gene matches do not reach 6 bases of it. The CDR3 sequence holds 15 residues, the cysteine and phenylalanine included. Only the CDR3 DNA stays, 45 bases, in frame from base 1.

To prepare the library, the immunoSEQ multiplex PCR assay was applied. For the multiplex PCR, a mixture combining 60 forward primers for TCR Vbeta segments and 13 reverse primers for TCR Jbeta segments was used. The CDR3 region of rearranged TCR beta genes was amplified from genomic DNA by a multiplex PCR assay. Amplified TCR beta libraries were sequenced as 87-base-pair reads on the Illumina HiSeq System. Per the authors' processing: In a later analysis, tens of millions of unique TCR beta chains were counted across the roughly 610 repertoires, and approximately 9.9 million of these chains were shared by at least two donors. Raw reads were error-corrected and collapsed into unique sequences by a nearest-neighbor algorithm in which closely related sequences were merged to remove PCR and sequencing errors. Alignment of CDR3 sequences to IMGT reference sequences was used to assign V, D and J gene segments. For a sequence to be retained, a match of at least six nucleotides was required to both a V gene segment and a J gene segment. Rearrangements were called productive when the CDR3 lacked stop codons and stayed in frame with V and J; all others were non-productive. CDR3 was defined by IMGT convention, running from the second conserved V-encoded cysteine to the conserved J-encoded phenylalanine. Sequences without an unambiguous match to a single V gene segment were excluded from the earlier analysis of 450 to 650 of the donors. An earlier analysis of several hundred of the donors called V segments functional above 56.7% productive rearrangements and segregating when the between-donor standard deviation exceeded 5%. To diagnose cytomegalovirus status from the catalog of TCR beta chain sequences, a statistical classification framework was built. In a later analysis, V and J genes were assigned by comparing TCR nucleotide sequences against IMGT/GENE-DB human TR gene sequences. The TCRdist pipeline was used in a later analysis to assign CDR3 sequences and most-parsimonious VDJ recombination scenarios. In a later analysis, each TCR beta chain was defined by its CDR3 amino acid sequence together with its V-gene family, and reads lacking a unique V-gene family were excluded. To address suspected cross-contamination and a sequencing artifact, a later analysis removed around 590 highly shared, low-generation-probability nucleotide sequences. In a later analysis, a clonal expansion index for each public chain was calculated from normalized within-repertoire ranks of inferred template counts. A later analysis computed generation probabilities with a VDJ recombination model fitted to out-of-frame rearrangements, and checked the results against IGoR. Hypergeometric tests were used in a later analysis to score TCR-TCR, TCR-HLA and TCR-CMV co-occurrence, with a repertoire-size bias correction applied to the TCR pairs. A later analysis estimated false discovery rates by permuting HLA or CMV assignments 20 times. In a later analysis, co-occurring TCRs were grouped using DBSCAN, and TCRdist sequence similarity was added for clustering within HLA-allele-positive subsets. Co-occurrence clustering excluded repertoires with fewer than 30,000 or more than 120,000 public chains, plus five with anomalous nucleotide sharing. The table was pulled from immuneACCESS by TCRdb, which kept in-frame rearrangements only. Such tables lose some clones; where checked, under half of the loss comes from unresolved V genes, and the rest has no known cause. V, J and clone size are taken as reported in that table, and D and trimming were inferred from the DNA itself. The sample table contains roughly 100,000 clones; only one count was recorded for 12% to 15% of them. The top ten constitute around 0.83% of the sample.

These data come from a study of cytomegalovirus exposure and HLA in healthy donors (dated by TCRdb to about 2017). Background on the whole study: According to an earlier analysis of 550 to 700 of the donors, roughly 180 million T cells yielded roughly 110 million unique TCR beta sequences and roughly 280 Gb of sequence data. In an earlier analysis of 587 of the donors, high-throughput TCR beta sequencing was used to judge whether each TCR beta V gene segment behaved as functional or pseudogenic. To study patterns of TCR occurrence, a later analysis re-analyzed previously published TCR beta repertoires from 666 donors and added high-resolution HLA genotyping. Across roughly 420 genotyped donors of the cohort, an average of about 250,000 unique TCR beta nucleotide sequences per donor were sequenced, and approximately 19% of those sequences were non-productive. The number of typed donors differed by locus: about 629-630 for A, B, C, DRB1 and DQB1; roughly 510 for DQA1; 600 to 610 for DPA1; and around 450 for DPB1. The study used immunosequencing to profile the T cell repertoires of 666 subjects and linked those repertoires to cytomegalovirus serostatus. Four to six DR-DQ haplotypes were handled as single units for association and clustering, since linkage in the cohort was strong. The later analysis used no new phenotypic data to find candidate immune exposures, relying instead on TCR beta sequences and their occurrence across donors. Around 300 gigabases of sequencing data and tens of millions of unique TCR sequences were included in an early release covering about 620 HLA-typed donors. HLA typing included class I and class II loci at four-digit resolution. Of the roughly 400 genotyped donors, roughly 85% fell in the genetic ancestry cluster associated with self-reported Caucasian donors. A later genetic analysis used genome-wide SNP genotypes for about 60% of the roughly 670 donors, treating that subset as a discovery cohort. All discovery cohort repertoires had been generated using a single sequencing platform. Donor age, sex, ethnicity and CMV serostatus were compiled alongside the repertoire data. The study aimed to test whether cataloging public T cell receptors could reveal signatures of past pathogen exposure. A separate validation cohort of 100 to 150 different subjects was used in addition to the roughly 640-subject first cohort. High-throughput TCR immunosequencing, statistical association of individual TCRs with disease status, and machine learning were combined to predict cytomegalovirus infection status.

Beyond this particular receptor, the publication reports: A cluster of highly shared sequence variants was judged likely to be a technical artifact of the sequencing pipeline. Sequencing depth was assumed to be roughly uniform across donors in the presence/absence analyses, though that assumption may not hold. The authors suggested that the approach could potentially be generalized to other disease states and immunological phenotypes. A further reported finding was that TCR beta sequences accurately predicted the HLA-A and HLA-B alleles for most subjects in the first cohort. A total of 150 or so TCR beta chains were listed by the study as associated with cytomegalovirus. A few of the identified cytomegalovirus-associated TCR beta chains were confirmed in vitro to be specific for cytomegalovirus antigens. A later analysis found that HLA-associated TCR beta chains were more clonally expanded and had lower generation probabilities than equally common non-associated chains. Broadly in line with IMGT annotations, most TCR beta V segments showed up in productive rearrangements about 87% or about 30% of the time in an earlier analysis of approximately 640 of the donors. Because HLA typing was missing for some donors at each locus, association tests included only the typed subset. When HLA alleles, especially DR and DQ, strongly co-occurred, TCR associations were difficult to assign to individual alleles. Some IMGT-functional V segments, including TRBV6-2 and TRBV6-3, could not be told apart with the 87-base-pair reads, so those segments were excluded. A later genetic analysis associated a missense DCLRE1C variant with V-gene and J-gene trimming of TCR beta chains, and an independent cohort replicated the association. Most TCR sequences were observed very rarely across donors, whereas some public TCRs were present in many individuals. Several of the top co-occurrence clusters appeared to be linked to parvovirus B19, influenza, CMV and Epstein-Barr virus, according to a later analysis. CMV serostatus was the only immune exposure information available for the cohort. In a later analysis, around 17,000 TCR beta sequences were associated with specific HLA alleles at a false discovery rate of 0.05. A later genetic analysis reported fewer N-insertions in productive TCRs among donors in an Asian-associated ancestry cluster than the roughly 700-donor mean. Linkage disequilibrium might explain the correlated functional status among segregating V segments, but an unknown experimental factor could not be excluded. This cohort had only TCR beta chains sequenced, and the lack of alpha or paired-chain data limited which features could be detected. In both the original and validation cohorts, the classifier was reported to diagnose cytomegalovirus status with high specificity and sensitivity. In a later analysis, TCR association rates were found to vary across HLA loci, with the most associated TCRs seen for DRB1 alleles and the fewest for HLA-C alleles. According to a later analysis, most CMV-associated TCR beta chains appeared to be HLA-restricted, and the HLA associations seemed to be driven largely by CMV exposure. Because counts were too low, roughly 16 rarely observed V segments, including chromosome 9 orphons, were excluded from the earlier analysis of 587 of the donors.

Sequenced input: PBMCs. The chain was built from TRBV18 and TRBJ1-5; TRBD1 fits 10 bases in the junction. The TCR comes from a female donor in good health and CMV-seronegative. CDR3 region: CASSLDRGEGQPQHF. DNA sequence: TGTGCCAGCTCACTGGACAGGGGGGAAGGTCAGCCCCAGCATTTT.